The 29 T cell receptor beta chains listed next were all sequenced from one sample in a study of cytomegalovirus exposure and HLA in healthy donors. Vbeta (60) and Jbeta (13) primers were used in the PCR. Clones were sequenced by immunoSEQ multiplex PCR, and TCRdb holds only the in-frame ones, with some missing. The table has about 150,000 clones, nearly 85% seen once. Sequencing was done on a sample of PBMCs. The source is a male donor in good health and CMV-seronegative.

In its sample, this clone was seen a few times. The chain joins TRBV14 to TRBJ2-2; TRBD1 is a possible D gene (6 bases). The CDR3 sequence is 17 residues long. Germline CDR1 reads SGHDN; CDR2 reads FVKESK. V shed 3 bases and J shed 4 bases, with 18 bases lying between them. The CDR3 loop is CASSQWGRAGATGELFF. CDR3 nucleotides: TGTGCCAGCAGCCAGTGGGGGCGCGCAGGGGCCACCGGGGAGCTGTTTTTT.

The chain combines TRBV6-6 with TRBJ2-1, with 11 bases that match TRBD1. The CDR3 runs to 16 residues. Germline V CDR1 and CDR2: MNHNY, SVGAGI (reference sequence). The trim removed 5 bases at V and 6 bases at J, leaving 9 bases unmatched. Here the CDR3 reads CASSLGPGQGVNEQFF. Written as DNA, the CDR3 is TGTGCCAGCAGTCTCGGCCCGGGACAGGGGGTCAATGAGCAGTTCTTC.

CDR3 sequence (DNA): TGTGCCAGCAGCTCTCCCAGGGGGGTGGCTAATGAAAAACTGTTTTTT. This sequence encodes CASSSPRGVANEKLFF. V and J are TRBV28 and TRBJ1-4; 7 bases align to TRBD1. CDR1 and CDR2 (germline): MDHEN, SYDVKM. V gave up 6 bases and J gave up 3 bases; unmatched junction bases: 10. The CDR3 length is 16 residues.

The rearrangement joins TRBV19 to TRBJ2-5; TRBD1 is a possible D gene (6 bases). There are 19 residues in the CDR3. Trimming shortened V by 3 bases and J by 0 bases, and 23 bases separated the two germline ends. The germline gives CDR1 LNHDA, CDR2 SQIVND (reference sequence). The CDR3 nucleotides read TGTGCCAGTAGTATGAGGGGACAAACTCAATCTAGCTACCAAGAGACCCAGTACTTC. As protein: CASSMRGQTQSSYQETQYF.

The sample holds a few counts of this clone. The gene calls are TRBV5-1 and TRBJ2-3, with D perhaps matching TRBD1 (6 bases). Trimming took off 0 bases at V and 2 bases at J, with 7 bases between the two ends. Germline CDR1 reads SGHRS; CDR2 reads YFSETQ. The length of the CDR3 is 14 residues. CDR3 DNA sequence: TGCGCCAGCAGCTTGGGGGACAACACAGATACGCAGTATTTT. It specifies CASSLGDNTDTQYF.

The CDR3, as DNA: TGTGCCAGCAGCTTAGGTCTAGCGGGAGGGACCCAGTACTTC. Translating it yields CASSLGLAGGTQYF. This chain joins TRBV7-7 and TRBJ2-5, with 11 positions matching TRBD2. Germline values: CDR1 SSHAT, CDR2 FNYEAQ (reference sequence). The CDR3 totals 14 residues. Trimming at V came to 1 base and at J to 7 bases, leaving 2 bases not matched to a gene.

This sequence joins TRBV6-1 and TRBJ2-6; 7 nucleotides agree with TRBD1. This CDR3 is built from 15 residues. With 7 bases clipped from V and 3 bases from J, the junction kept 6 bases outside the gene matches. CDR1 is MNHNS, CDR2 SASEGT, per germline. The CDR3 sequence is CASTTNRGGANVLTF. In nucleotides, the CDR3 is TGTGCCAGCACTACAAACAGGGGTGGGGCCAACGTCCTGACTTTC.

This clone appeared a few times. The V gene is TRBV5-1, the J gene TRBJ2-2, with a possible D match to TRBD2 (6 bases). This CDR3 has 13 residues. Germline V gene lookup returns CDR1 SGHRS and CDR2 YFSETQ. Trimming stripped 5 bases from V and 4 bases from J, with 9 bases between. This chain's CDR3 is CASRSGSTGELFF. The DNA of the CDR3 is TGCGCCAGCAGGTCCGGGAGCACCGGGGAGCTGTTTTTT.

This sequence joins TRBV27 and TRBJ2-7, with TRBD1 as a possible D gene (6 bases). Germline V gene lookup returns CDR1 MNHEY and CDR2 SMNVEV (reference sequence). V was trimmed by 2 bases and J by 4 bases, leaving 12 bases between them. The CDR3 has 14 residues. The CDR3 DNA reads TGTGCCAGCAGTTTAGGGACCCAGGGGTACGAGCAGTACTTC. It encodes CASSLGTQGYEQYF.

CDR3: CASSESRGGGHTEAFF. The DNA for the CDR3 is TGTGCCAGCAGTGAATCCAGGGGCGGAGGTCACACTGAAGCTTTCTTT. J is TRBJ1-1 and V is TRBV2; possibly TRBD1 for D (6 bases). Germline CDR1 and CDR2: SNHLY and FYNNEI. The CDR3 totals 16 residues. V was pared by 2 bases and J by 3 bases, with 16 bases between. The full variable domain, in which reference TRBV2 and TRBJ1-1 provide the parts outside the CDR3, is EPEVTQTPSHQVTQMGQEVILRCVPISNHLYFYWYRQILGQKVEFLVSFYNNEISEKSEIFDDQFSVERPDGSNFTLKIRSTKLEDSAMYFCASSESRGGGHTEAFFGQGTRLTVV.

This clone was found once. As DNA, the CDR3 is TGTGCCAGTAGTCAGGACACTCCAGGGCCCTACGAGCAGTACTTC. Its translation is CASSQDTPGPYEQYF. The chain has TRBV19 and TRBJ2-7, with D possibly being TRBD1 (5 bases). Germline values: CDR1 LNHDA, CDR2 SQIVND (reference sequence). V was cut by 5 bases and J by 2 bases, with 16 bases left in between. The CDR3 totals 15 residues.

This chain links TRBV11-2 with TRBJ2-3; maybe TRBD1 (6 bases). This CDR3 comprises 16 residues. Germline CDR1 and CDR2: SGHAT and FQNNGV. Trimming pared 3 bases from V and 0 bases from J, leaving 13 bases between. The CDR3 DNA follows: TGTGCCAGCAGCTTGAGAGGGACAACTAGCACAGATACGCAGTATTTT. Amino acid sequence: CASSLRGTTSTDTQYF.

The V call is TRBV28, the J call TRBJ2-7; 9 bases fit TRBD1. J was trimmed by 3 bases and V by 3 bases; bases with no gene match: 6. The CDR3 sequence is 15 residues long. Germline values: CDR1 MDHEN, CDR2 SYDVKM. This CDR3 reads CASSFGQGMDYEQYF. As DNA, the CDR3 is TGTGCCAGCAGTTTTGGACAGGGGATGGACTACGAGCAGTACTTC.

CDR3 loop: CASGHLRPGKGTEAFF. CDR3 DNA sequence: TGTGCCAGCGGCCACCTCCGGCCGGGGAAAGGGACTGAAGCTTTCTTT. The chain recombines TRBV28 with TRBJ1-1; the D is unclear. Looked up from germline, CDR1 is MDHEN and CDR2 is SYDVKM. This CDR3 comprises 16 residues. Trimming stripped 8 bases from V and 5 bases from J, with 24 bases between.

V and J are TRBV5-4 and TRBJ2-5; 12 nucleotides agree with TRBD2. The CDR3 extends over 16 amino acids. Looked up from germline, CDR1 is SGHNT and CDR2 is YYREEE (reference sequence). Losses at the gene ends were 5 bases for V and 4 bases for J; bases not matched to a gene: 9. As DNA, the CDR3 is TGTGCCAGCAGACCTAGCGGGGGGGCCTCAAGAGAGACCCAGTACTTC. It is translated as CASRPSGGASRETQYF.

The chain joins TRBV19 to TRBJ1-2; D is perhaps TRBD1 (6 bases). V dropped 7 bases and J dropped 2 bases, with 26 bases sitting between them. Germline CDR1 LNHDA, CDR2 SQIVND (reference sequence). The CDR3 extends over 18 amino acids. CDR3 amino acids: CASTPWGGAEVSNYGYTF. CDR3 sequence (DNA): TGTGCCAGTACCCCGTGGGGGGGCGCGGAGGTTTCCAACTATGGCTACACCTTC.

The chain joins TRBV5-4 to TRBJ2-5; D call uncertain. The CDR3 is 14 amino acids. Per germline, CDR1 SGHNT and CDR2 YYREEE (reference sequence). The V gene lost 3 bases and the J gene lost 2 bases, with 11 bases spanning the gap. CDR3 region: CASSSATNQETQYF. CDR3 DNA: TGTGCCAGCAGCTCGGCGACAAATCAAGAGACCCAGTACTTC.

The J gene is TRBJ1-1, the V gene TRBV29-1; tentative D call: TRBD1 (5 bases). Trimming removed 2 bases at V and 2 bases at J, with 9 bases between. CDR1 and CDR2 (germline): SQVTM, ANQGSEA. This CDR3 has 13 residues. In DNA form, the CDR3 reads TGCAGCGTTGAACGGGGGATCAACACTGAAGCTTTCTTT. Translation gives CSVERGINTEAFF.

The CDR3 loop reads CASSEGGQAYEQYF. In DNA form, the CDR3 reads TGTGCCAGCAGTGAAGGTGGACAGGCCTACGAGCAGTACTTC. The genes are TRBV6-1 and TRBJ2-5; 7 nucleotides agree with TRBD1. With the DNA end fitting TRBJ2-7 better, the J assignment may be wrong. This CDR3 is 14 amino acids long. The germline CDR1 and CDR2 sequences are MNHNS and SASEGT.

This clone was recorded once. This sequence joins TRBV25-1 and TRBJ1-2; D is unresolved. Trimming took 1 base from V and 7 from J, leaving 7 bases between them. Germline V gives CDR1 MGHDK, CDR2 SYGVNS. The CDR3 runs to 12 residues. CDR3 sequence (DNA): TGTGCCAGCAGTGAATTCGGGTCTGGCTACACCTTC. It translates to CASSEFGSGYTF.

The chain links TRBV7-2 to TRBJ2-7; D is perhaps TRBD2 (5 bases). The CDR3 is 16 residues long. The germline V gene encodes CDR1 SGHTA and CDR2 FQGNSA. Trimming took off 1 base at V and 0 bases at J, with 13 bases between the two ends. The CDR3 is CASSLGYGGYSYEQYF. CDR3 bases: TGTGCCAGCAGCTTAGGGTACGGCGGGTACTCCTACGAGCAGTACTTC.

The chain recombines TRBV2 with TRBJ2-7, with 7 nucleotides matching TRBD2. V lost 8 bases to trimming and J lost 3 bases; unmatched junction nucleotides: 4. From germline, CDR1 is SNHLY and CDR2 FYNNEI. The CDR3 is made up of 12 amino acids. For the CDR3, the DNA is TGTGCCAGCCGACTAGCAGACTACGAGCAGTACTTC. Translation: CASRLADYEQYF.

The chain uses TRBV7-2 and TRBJ2-4; 15 bases align to TRBD2. This CDR3 is 16 amino acids long. CDR1 and CDR2 (germline): SGHTA, FQGNSA. After removal of 7 bases from V and 4 bases from J, the junction contained 5 bases not matched to a gene. In DNA form, the CDR3 reads TGTGCCAGCACCGGCGGGACTAGCGGGGGGAAAAACATTCAGTACTTC. Its protein product is CASTGGTSGGKNIQYF.

The genes are TRBV7-2 and TRBJ2-3; D remains ambiguous. Looked up from germline, CDR1 is SGHTA and CDR2 is FQGNSA. The CDR3 extends over 12 amino acids. The V and J ends lost 7 bases and 4 bases respectively, with 9 bases between them. This CDR3 is CASTPAADTQYF. For the CDR3, the DNA is TGTGCCAGCACTCCGGCGGCAGATACGCAGTATTTT.

The genes are TRBV27 and TRBJ1-2; weak D call: TRBD1 (5 bases). This CDR3 is 16 amino acids long. Trimming cost V 4 bases and J 4 bases, with 19 bases left between them. Looked up from germline, CDR1 is MNHEY and CDR2 is SMNVEV (reference sequence). DNA for the CDR3: TGTGCCAGCAGTTCTGGGGCTGGGGGGAGGGTCTATGGCTACACCTTC. This translates into CASSSGAGGRVYGYTF.

The genes are TRBV6-5 and TRBJ2-2; 11 bases map to TRBD2. CDR1 and CDR2 (germline): MNHEY, SVGAGI. V shed 4 bases, J shed 6 bases, and the junction held 4 bases outside the gene matches. There are 15 residues in the CDR3. The CDR3 DNA sequence: TGTGCCAGCAGTTTACTAGCGGGAGTTCCCGGGGAGCTGTTTTTT. This gives the protein CASSLLAGVPGELFF.

The chain employs TRBV19 and TRBJ2-2; TRBD1 matches 11 bases. Losses at the gene ends were 5 bases for V and 6 bases for J; bases not matched to a gene: 5. Germline CDR1 is LNHDA and CDR2 is SQIVND (reference sequence). This CDR3 spans 15 amino acids. The CDR3 bases are TGTGCCAGTAGTCCAGGACAGGGGGCGGCCGGGGAGCTGTTTTTT. It codes for CASSPGQGAAGELFF.

This chain links TRBV7-6 with TRBJ2-2, with D possibly TRBD2 on 6 matching bases. The germline gives CDR1 SGHVS, CDR2 FNYEAQ. This CDR3 contains 12 residues. V lost 5 bases and J lost 7, with 8 bases in between. The CDR3 is CASSGSGGELFF. The CDR3 DNA sequence: TGTGCCAGCAGCGGTAGCGGCGGGGAGCTGTTTTTT.

The chain is built from TRBV5-4 and TRBJ2-7; TRBD1 agrees at 8 bases. Germline CDR1 and CDR2: SGHNT and YYREEE (reference sequence). Trimming cost V 5 bases and J 5 bases; bases outside gene matches: 9. This CDR3 is 14 amino acids long. In DNA, the CDR3 is TGTGCCAGCAGGCCGACAGGGGCCCCTCACGAGCAGTACTTC. It yields the protein CASRPTGAPHEQYF.